This T cell receptor (beta chain) was identified during a study of blood T cell repertoires in COVID-19. Authors' methods: Amplification with reference gene primers provided the estimates of nucleated cell counts. TCRdb's copy holds only in-frame clones and misses some; the assay was immunoSEQ multiplex PCR. V and J calls and clone size are given by that table; D and trimming were obtained from the DNA. The data show some 170,000 clones, approximately 80% seen once. On this clone itself: A read error may explain this, as a much larger clone is one base away. This CDR3 is also generated by other DNA sequences in the sample.

Germline-derived CDR1 and CDR2 are SGHRS and YFSETQ. The CDR3 is 12 amino acids. The junction had 0 bases not matched to a gene; V was cut back by 5 bases and J by 2 bases. The sequenced sample was PBMCs or T cells enriched from blood (not recorded which). This sequence joins TRBV5-1 and TRBJ1-2; the match to TRBD1 covers 7 bases. The clonotype comes from a man between 35 and 55 years old who had recovered from COVID-19. CDR3 sequence reads: CASRTGNYGYTF. The DNA for the CDR3 is TGCGCCAGCAGGACAGGGAACTATGGCTACACCTTC. The full variable domain, rest sourced from reference TRBV5-1 and TRBJ1-2, is KAGVTQTPRYLIKTRGQQVTLSCSPISGHRSVSWYQQTPGQGLQFLFEYFSETQRNKGNFPGRFSGRQFSNSRSEMNVSTLELGDSALYLCASRTGNYGYTFGSGTRLTVV.